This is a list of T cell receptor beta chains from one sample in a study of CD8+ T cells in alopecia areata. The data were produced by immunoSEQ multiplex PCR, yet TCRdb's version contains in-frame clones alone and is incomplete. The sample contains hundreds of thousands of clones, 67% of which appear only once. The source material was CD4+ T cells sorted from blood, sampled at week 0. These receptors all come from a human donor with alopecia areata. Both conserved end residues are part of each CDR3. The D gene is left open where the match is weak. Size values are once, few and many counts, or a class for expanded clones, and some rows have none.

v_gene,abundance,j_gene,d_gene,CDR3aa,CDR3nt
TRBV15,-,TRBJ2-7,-,CATSRAGGSSYEQYF,TGTGCCACCAGCAGAGCCGGGGGCAGCTCCTACGAGCAGTACTTC
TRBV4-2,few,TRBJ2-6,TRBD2,CASSQDPLAGSGANVLTF,TGTGCCAGCAGCCAAGATCCGCTAGCGGGGTCTGGGGCCAACGTCCTGACTTTC
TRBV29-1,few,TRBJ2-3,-,CSVEELVGGTQYF,TGCAGCGTTGAAGAACTCGTCGGGGGTACGCAGTATTTT
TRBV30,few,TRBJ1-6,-,CAWSVEVGSPLHF,TGTGCCTGGAGTGTAGAAGTTGGTTCACCCCTCCACTTT
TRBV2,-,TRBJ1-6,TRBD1,CASNPTGVDNSPLHF,TGTGCCAGCAATCCGACAGGGGTTGATAATTCACCCCTCCACTTT
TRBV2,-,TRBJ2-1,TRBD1,CASNRGLVNEQFF,TGTGCCAGCAACAGGGGTCTAGTAAATGAGCAGTTCTTC
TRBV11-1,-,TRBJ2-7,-,CASSSRQHSYEQYF,TGTGCCAGCAGCTCCCGACAGCACTCCTACGAGCAGTACTTC
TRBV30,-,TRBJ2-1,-,CAWSRQSSYNEQFF,TGTGCCTGGAGTCGACAGAGCTCCTACAATGAGCAGTTCTTC
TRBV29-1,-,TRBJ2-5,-,CSVEGPGETQYF,TGCAGCGTTGAGGGGCCGGGTGAGACCCAGTACTTC
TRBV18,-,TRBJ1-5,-,CASSPDSSNQPQHF,TGTGCCAGCTCACCCGACAGTAGCAATCAGCCCCAGCATTTT
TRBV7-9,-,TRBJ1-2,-,CASSFAEAGYTF,TGTGCCAGCAGCTTTGCGGAGGCTGGCTACACCTTC
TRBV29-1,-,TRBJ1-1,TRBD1,CSVTGQGDTEAFF,TGCAGCGTCACTGGACAGGGGGACACTGAAGCTTTCTTT
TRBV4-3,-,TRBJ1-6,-,CASSTGQIYNSPLHF,TGCGCCAGCAGCACGGGGCAGATTTATAATTCACCCCTCCACTTT
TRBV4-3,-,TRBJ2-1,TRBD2,CASSQDFGTSNEQFF,TGCGCCAGCAGCCAAGATTTCGGGACTAGCAATGAGCAGTTCTTC
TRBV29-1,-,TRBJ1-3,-,CSVEDTGSGNTIYF,TGCAGCGTTGAAGATACAGGGTCCGGAAACACCATATATTTT
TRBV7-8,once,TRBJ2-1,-,CASSFLGNEQFF,TGTGCCAGCAGCTTCCTGGGCAATGAGCAGTTCTTC
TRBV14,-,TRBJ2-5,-,CASSQPGAKTQYF,TGTGCCAGCAGCCAACCAGGGGCGAAGACCCAGTACTTC
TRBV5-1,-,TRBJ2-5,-,CASSSGSETQYF,TGCGCCAGCAGCTCGGGTTCGGAGACCCAGTACTTC
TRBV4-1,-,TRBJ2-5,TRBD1,CASSQDGTGGETQYF,TGCGCCAGCAGCCAAGACGGGACAGGGGGCGAGACCCAGTACTTC
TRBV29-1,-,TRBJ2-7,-,CSVAEGEQYF,TGCAGCGTTGCGGAGGGCGAGCAGTACTTC
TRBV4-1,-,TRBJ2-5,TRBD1,CASSQKTGAQETQYF,TGCGCCAGCAGCCAAAAGACAGGGGCCCAAGAGACCCAGTACTTC
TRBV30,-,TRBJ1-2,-,CAWSPGALYGYTF,TGTGCCTGGAGCCCAGGGGCCCTCTATGGCTACACCTTC
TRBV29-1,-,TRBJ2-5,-,CSVDRLNQETQYF,TGCAGCGTTGACCGACTGAACCAAGAGACCCAGTACTTC
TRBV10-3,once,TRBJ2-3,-,CAISEGGTDTQYF,TGTGCCATCAGTGAGGGAGGCACAGATACGCAGTATTTT
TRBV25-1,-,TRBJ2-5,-,CASSAYGGPGETQYF,TGTGCCAGCAGTGCGTATGGGGGGCCGGGTGAGACCCAGTACTTC
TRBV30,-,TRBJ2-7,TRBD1,CAWSVLDRGEQYF,TGTGCCTGGAGTGTACTTGACAGGGGAGAGCAGTACTTC
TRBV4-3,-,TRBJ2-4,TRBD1,CASSQYTGERDIQYF,TGCGCCAGCAGCCAGTACACAGGGGAGAGAGACATTCAGTACTTC
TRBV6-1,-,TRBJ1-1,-,CASTWTGTEAFF,TGTGCCAGCACCTGGACGGGCACTGAAGCTTTCTTT
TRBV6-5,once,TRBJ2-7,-,CASSYTGPQPYEQYF,TGTGCCAGCAGTTACACCGGGCCTCAACCCTACGAGCAGTACTTC
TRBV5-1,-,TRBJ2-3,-,CASSFPRGDTQYF,TGCGCCAGCAGCTTTCCCCGGGGGGATACGCAGTATTTT
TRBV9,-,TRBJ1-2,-,CASSVATGKLDGYTF,TGTGCCAGCAGCGTAGCTACGGGCAAACTGGATGGCTACACCTTC
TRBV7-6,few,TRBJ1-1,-,CASSLGGRGTEAFF,TGTGCCAGCAGCTTAGGAGGGCGTGGCACTGAAGCTTTCTTT
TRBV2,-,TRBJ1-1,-,CASRGRANTEAFF,TGTGCCAGCAGGGGCAGAGCGAACACTGAAGCTTTCTTT
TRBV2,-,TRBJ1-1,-,CASSEATYTEAFF,TGTGCCAGCAGTGAGGCCACGTACACTGAAGCTTTCTTT
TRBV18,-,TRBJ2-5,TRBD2,CASSPSGSQETQYF,TGTGCCAGCTCACCTAGCGGGTCACAAGAGACCCAGTACTTC